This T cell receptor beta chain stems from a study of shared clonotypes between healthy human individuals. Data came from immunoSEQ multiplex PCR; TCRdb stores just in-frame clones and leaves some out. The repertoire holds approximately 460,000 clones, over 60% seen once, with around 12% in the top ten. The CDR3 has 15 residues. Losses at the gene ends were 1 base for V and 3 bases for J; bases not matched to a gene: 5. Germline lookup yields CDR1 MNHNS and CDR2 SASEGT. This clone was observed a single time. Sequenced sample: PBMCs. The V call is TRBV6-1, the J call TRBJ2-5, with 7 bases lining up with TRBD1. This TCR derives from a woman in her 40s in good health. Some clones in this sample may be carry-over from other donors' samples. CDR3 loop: CASSEGRGNEETQYF. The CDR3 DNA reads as TGTGCCAGCAGTGAAGGCAGGGGGAACGAAGAGACCCAGTACTTC.